This is a list of T cell receptor beta chains from one sample in a study of cytomegalovirus exposure and HLA in healthy donors. The method was immunoSEQ multiplex PCR; TCRdb's version includes in-frame clones alone and lacks a portion of them. The table records about 100,000 clones, 84% of them present only once. Sample: PBMCs. The receptor set was obtained from a woman aged 18-29 years in good health and CMV-seronegative. Both conserved end residues are part of each CDR3. Each record gives: CDR3 length, V gene, clone size, J gene, D gene, CDR3 protein, CDR3 DNA. A D gene is named only where the DNA matches it firmly. Some rows mark clone size as missing; the rest say once, few, many or name a class of expanded clone.

16	TRBV6-4	-	TRBJ1-6	-	CASSASEGLGNSPLHF	TGTGCCAGCAGCGCCAGCGAGGGACTCGGGAATTCACCCCTCCACTTT
12	TRBV19	-	TRBJ1-5	-	CASSIGGQPQHF	TGTGCCAGTAGTATTGGAGGTCAGCCCCAGCATTTT
16	TRBV7-2	-	TRBJ2-7	-	CASSLAGRLDAYEQYF	TGTGCCAGCAGCTTAGCGGGGCGGCTTGATGCGTACGAGCAGTACTTC
16	TRBV4-3	-	TRBJ2-1	TRBD1	CASSQESNRGVYEQFF	TGCGCCAGCAGCCAAGAGTCGAACAGGGGGGTTTACGAGCAGTTCTTC
15	TRBV11-2	-	TRBJ1-1	-	CASSLTGFVNTEAFF	TGTGCCAGCAGCTTGACAGGCTTTGTGAACACTGAAGCTTTCTTT
15	TRBV5-4	-	TRBJ1-1	TRBD1	CASSLGGQGNTEAFF	TGTGCCAGCAGCTTGGGGGGACAGGGGAACACTGAAGCTTTCTTT
15	TRBV7-2	-	TRBJ2-1	-	CASSLAWSSYNEQFF	TGTGCCAGCAGCTTAGCCTGGAGTTCCTACAATGAGCAGTTCTTC
17	TRBV7-9	once	TRBJ2-2	TRBD1	CASSFPRGQGNTGELFF	TGTGCCAGCAGCTTTCCTAGGGGACAGGGAAACACCGGGGAGCTGTTTTTT
14	TRBV19	once	TRBJ2-2	-	CASSPYPNTGELFF	TGTGCCAGTAGCCCGTATCCGAACACCGGGGAGCTGTTTTTT
18	TRBV5-5	-	TRBJ2-5	-	CASSLLKAGPGRQETQYF	TGTGCCAGCAGCTTGTTGAAGGCAGGGCCCGGGAGACAAGAGACCCAGTACTTC
17	TRBV7-2	-	TRBJ2-7	-	CASSLVSGVGGSYEQYF	TGTGCCAGCAGCTTAGTTTCTGGGGTTGGGGGCTCTTACGAGCAGTACTTC
20	TRBV11-2	-	TRBJ1-4	TRBD1	CASSLETSTGVRATNEKLFF	TGTGCCAGCAGCTTAGAAACCTCCACAGGGGTCCGCGCAACTAATGAAAAACTGTTTTTT
15	TRBV11-2	-	TRBJ2-7	TRBD1	CASSFTTTGIDEQYF	TGTGCCAGCAGCTTCACAACGACAGGGATTGACGAGCAGTACTTC
14	TRBV6-1	-	TRBJ2-1	TRBD1	CASTRDRGRNEQFF	TGTGCCAGCACCCGGGACAGGGGGCGGAATGAGCAGTTCTTC
16	TRBV28	-	TRBJ1-2	-	CASSRAGTRTLYGYTF	TGTGCCAGCAGCCGAGCAGGGACACGCACCCTCTATGGCTACACCTTC
17	TRBV27	once	TRBJ2-1	TRBD2	CASSFRLAGASYNEQFF	TGTGCCAGCAGTTTTCGGCTAGCGGGAGCCTCCTACAATGAGCAGTTCTTC
12	TRBV29-1	-	TRBJ2-2	-	CSVATGAGELFF	TGCAGCGTAGCGACAGGCGCCGGGGAGCTGTTTTTT
13	TRBV2	-	TRBJ2-5	TRBD1	CASRGTGEETQYF	TGTGCCAGCAGGGGGACAGGGGAAGAGACCCAGTACTTC
14	TRBV19	-	TRBJ2-3	-	CASSPRAGADTQYF	TGTGCCAGTAGCCCCCGAGCGGGCGCAGATACGCAGTATTTT
17	TRBV7-6	-	TRBJ1-5	-	CASSPLVGQGTNQPQHF	TGTGCCAGCAGCCCCTTAGTGGGGCAGGGGACCAATCAGCCCCAGCATTTT
13	TRBV30	-	TRBJ1-6	-	CAWGTSYNSPLHF	TGTGCCTGGGGTACTTCCTATAATTCACCCCTCCACTTT
15	TRBV28	few	TRBJ1-5	TRBD1	CASNLADRDNQPQHF	TGTGCCAGCAACTTGGCGGACAGGGACAATCAGCCCCAGCATTTT
15	TRBV28	once	TRBJ1-5	TRBD1	CASREDRGGNQPQHF	TGTGCCAGCAGAGAGGACAGGGGGGGCAATCAGCCCCAGCATTTT
14	TRBV28	-	TRBJ2-7	-	CASSLRGNSYEQYF	TGTGCCAGCAGTTTGCGCGGGAACTCCTACGAGCAGTACTTC
16	TRBV7-8	few	TRBJ2-5	-	CASSLARLWSRETQYF	TGTGCCAGCAGCTTAGCGAGGTTATGGAGCCGGGAGACCCAGTACTTC
14	TRBV4-3	-	TRBJ2-3	-	CASSQDRSSDTQYF	TGCGCCAGCAGCCAAGATCGGAGCTCTGATACGCAGTATTTT
13	TRBV19	-	TRBJ2-5	TRBD1	CASGYRGQETQYF	TGTGCCAGTGGCTACAGGGGCCAAGAGACCCAGTACTTC
14	TRBV11-2	-	TRBJ2-1	-	CASSLQGIYNEQFF	TGTGCCAGCAGCTTACAGGGGATATACAATGAGCAGTTCTTC
13	TRBV10-2	-	TRBJ2-4	-	CASSQGYKNIQYF	TGCGCCAGCAGCCAGGGGTACAAAAACATTCAGTACTTC
15	TRBV9	-	TRBJ2-2	-	CASSGRGGAWGELFF	TGTGCCAGCAGCGGCCGCGGGGGCGCATGGGGGGAGCTGTTTTTT
16	TRBV27	-	TRBJ1-2	-	CASSLSISFRAYGYTF	TGTGCCAGCAGTTTATCCATCTCGTTTAGAGCCTATGGCTACACCTTC
13	TRBV6-4	once	TRBJ1-2	-	CASSDGQGLGYTF	TGTGCCAGCAGTGACGGCCAGGGTCTTGGCTACACCTTC
13	TRBV10-3	-	TRBJ1-1	TRBD1	CAISGGQHEQAFF	TGTGCCATCAGTGGGGGACAGCACGAACAAGCTTTCTTT
18	TRBV4-3	-	TRBJ2-1	TRBD2	CASSQGTPSSGGAFEQFF	TGCGCCAGCAGCCAAGGGACCCCTTCTAGCGGGGGGGCGTTTGAGCAGTTCTTC
14	TRBV7-9	-	TRBJ2-5	-	CSSSLGGGAETQYF	TGTTCCAGCAGCCTAGGGGGTGGGGCAGAGACCCAGTACTTC
18	TRBV28	-	TRBJ1-4	TRBD1	CASSLSRDRRTTNEKLFF	TGTGCCAGCAGCCTCAGCCGGGACAGGCGCACGACTAATGAAAAACTGTTTTTT
14	TRBV13	-	TRBJ2-7	-	CASASAGVNREQYF	TGTGCCAGCGCCAGCGCAGGGGTGAATCGCGAGCAGTACTTC
13	TRBV27	-	TRBJ2-7	-	CASSSGLGLGQYF	TGTGCCAGCAGTTCGGGACTGGGCCTAGGGCAGTACTTC
14	TRBV27	-	TRBJ2-7	TRBD1	CASSLGQGAREQYF	TGTGCCAGCAGTTTAGGACAGGGGGCTCGGGAGCAGTACTTC
13	TRBV2	-	TRBJ2-5	-	CASRSTSTPPQYF	TGTGCCAGCAGAAGTACATCGACTCCTCCCCAGTACTTC
13	TRBV2	-	TRBJ2-7	TRBD2	CARGLAGVGEQYF	TGTGCCAGAGGACTAGCGGGAGTGGGGGAGCAGTACTTC
16	TRBV14	-	TRBJ2-1	TRBD2	CASSQEEREVYNEQFF	TGTGCCAGCAGCCAAGAGGAGCGGGAGGTATACAATGAGCAGTTCTTC
15	TRBV4-3	-	TRBJ1-2	-	CASSQDQEFNYGYTF	TGCGCCAGCAGCCAAGATCAGGAATTCAACTATGGCTACACCTTC
14	TRBV6-5	-	TRBJ2-5	TRBD2	CASSRLAGQETQYF	TGTGCCAGCAGCAGGCTAGCGGGGCAAGAGACCCAGTACTTC
14	TRBV28	-	TRBJ1-3	-	CASSQDIRGNTIYF	TGTGCCAGCAGTCAGGACATCCGTGGAAACACCATATATTTT
15	TRBV4-3	-	TRBJ1-2	-	CASSQDTGINYGYTF	TGCGCCAGCAGCCAAGACACAGGGATTAACTATGGCTACACCTTC
15	TRBV7-2	-	TRBJ2-3	TRBD2	CASSLAAGDTDTQYF	TGTGCCAGCAGCTTAGCGGCGGGGGACACAGATACGCAGTATTTT
13	TRBV9	-	TRBJ2-1	TRBD2	CASTLAGDNEQFF	TGTGCCAGCACCCTAGCGGGAGACAATGAGCAGTTCTTC
15	TRBV6-6	-	TRBJ1-6	TRBD1	CASRVPGQGYSPLHF	TGTGCCAGCAGAGTCCCGGGACAGGGGTACTCACCCCTCCACTTT
14	TRBV5-6	-	TRBJ2-5	TRBD2	CASSVTSGSLGQYF	TGTGCCAGCAGCGTTACTAGCGGGAGTTTAGGGCAGTACTTC
17	TRBV7-9	-	TRBJ1-5	TRBD1	CSSSLANLGQGNQPQHF	TGTTCCAGCAGCTTAGCGAACCTGGGACAGGGGAATCAGCCCCAGCATTTT
14	TRBV9	-	TRBJ2-1	-	CASSFSGSYNEQFF	TGTGCCAGCAGCTTTAGCGGCTCCTACAATGAGCAGTTCTTC
15	TRBV18	-	TRBJ1-1	-	CASSPIPTLNTEAFF	TGTGCCAGCTCACCAATACCCACTCTGAACACTGAAGCTTTCTTT
15	TRBV6-4	-	TRBJ2-7	-	CASRKEAPRMYEQYF	TGTGCCAGCAGGAAGGAAGCGCCGAGGATGTACGAGCAGTACTTC
15	TRBV30	few	TRBJ2-1	-	CAWSRYSLTSDEQFF	TGTGCCTGGAGCCGATACTCTCTAACCAGCGATGAGCAGTTCTTC
14	TRBV4-1	-	TRBJ2-7	-	CASSQVSAGYEQYF	TGCGCCAGCAGCCAAGTTAGTGCCGGCTACGAGCAGTACTTC
12	TRBV5-6	-	TRBJ2-7	TRBD1	CASDRQGYEQYF	TGTGCCAGCGATCGACAGGGCTACGAGCAGTACTTC
16	TRBV11-2	-	TRBJ2-1	-	CASSLRQQAAYNEQFF	TGTGCCAGCAGCTTACGGCAACAGGCTGCCTACAATGAGCAGTTCTTC
16	TRBV11-2	-	TRBJ2-3	-	CASSLEGDVGGDTQYF	TGTGCCAGCAGCTTAGAGGGCGACGTTGGAGGAGATACGCAGTATTTT